A single TCR beta chain is shown here with its context. Its antigen is undetermined. This sample was taken from a study of T cell responses to AZD1222 COVID-19 vaccine. Pooling was applied to second doses at about 4 or about 12 weeks. Regarding the study as a whole: When two AZD1222 doses had been given, Spike-specific TCR breadth and depth rose. The study found vaccine-associated CD4 TCRs spanning spike, dominant at 160-218 and 743-854. The sample set comprised mostly white British donors with more females, and clonal diversity was possibly underestimated.

Some clones are missing from TCRdb's copy, which holds only in-frame ones; the method was immunoSEQ multiplex PCR. This table holds over 65,000 clones, around nine tenths found once. Deletions cut 4 bases from V and 0 bases from J, with 9 bases between. The CDR3 runs 14 residues. The germline V gene encodes CDR1 SGHRS and CDR2 YFSETQ. This sequence joins TRBV5-1 and TRBJ2-3; no clear D gene. The receptor was isolated from an adult who received the AZD1222 COVID-19 vaccine. The source material was peripheral blood, sampled 28 days after the second AZD1222 dose. The CDR3 region is CASSPSASTDTQYF. CDR3 in DNA: TGCGCCAGCAGCCCCTCGGCTAGCACAGATACGCAGTATTTT. The whole variable domain, filled in from reference TRBV5-1 and TRBJ2-3, reads KAGVTQTPRYLIKTRGQQVTLSCSPISGHRSVSWYQQTPGQGLQFLFEYFSETQRNKGNFPGRFSGRQFSNSRSEMNVSTLELGDSALYLCASSPSASTDTQYFGPGTRLTVL.